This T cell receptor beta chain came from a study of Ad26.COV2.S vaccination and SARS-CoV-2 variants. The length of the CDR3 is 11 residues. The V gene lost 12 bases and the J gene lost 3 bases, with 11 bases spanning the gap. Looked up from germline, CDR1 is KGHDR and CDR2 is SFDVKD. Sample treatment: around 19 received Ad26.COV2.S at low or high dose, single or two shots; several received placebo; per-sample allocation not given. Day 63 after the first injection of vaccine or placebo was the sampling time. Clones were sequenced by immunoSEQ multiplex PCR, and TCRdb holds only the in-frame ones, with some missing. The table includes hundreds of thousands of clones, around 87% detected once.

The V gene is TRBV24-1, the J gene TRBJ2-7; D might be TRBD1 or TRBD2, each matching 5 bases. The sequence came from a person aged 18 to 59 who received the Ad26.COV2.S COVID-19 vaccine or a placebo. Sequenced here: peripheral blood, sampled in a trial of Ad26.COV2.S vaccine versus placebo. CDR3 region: CAPGRNYEQYF. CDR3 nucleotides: TGTGCCCCGGGACGGAACTACGAGCAGTACTTC.